The clone carrying this T cell receptor beta chain appeared once. The V end lost 8 bases, the J end lost 4 bases, and 20 bases lay between the germline ends. The CDR3 length is 15 residues. Germline CDR1 and CDR2: MNHEY and SVGAGI. Libraries were prepared by immunoSEQ multiplex PCR; TCRdb keeps only in-frame clonotypes and omits some of them. The sample yields 75,000 to 90,000 clones, less than 95% seen once. This entry comes from a study of blood T cell repertoires in COVID-19. About the study: From the United States, Italy and Spain came samples of acute and convalescent COVID-19. T cells, B-cell-depleted T cells, or PBMCs supplied cDNA or gDNA.

This receptor was taken from a woman between 50 and 59 years old in a cohort sampled during active COVID-19. The chain links TRBV6-5 to TRBJ1-2, with D perhaps matching TRBD1 (5 bases). Source material: peripheral blood. In nucleotides, the CDR3 is TGTGCCAGCGGGGCCCGACCCCCTCTAGGCTATGGCTACACCTTC. Protein: CASGARPPLGYGYTF.